This T cell receptor beta chain was identified during a study of blood T cell repertoires in COVID-19. This table comes from immunoSEQ multiplex PCR, and its TCRdb copy is limited to in-frame clones, with some not included. The profile covers 450,000 or so clones, with approximately 90% appearing a single time and less than 0.95% taken by the ten largest. This CDR3 is built from 13 residues. V lost 4 bases and J 6 bases, leaving 10 bases between the germline ends. The V gene's germline CDR1 is WSHSY and CDR2 SAAADI. This chain uses TRBV10-2 with TRBJ1-5; D perhaps matches TRBD1 (5 bases). The sequenced sample was peripheral blood. The sequence came from a man between 18 and 29 years old with COVID-19, enrolled during active disease. The CDR3, as DNA: TGCGCCAGCAGTGCTCAACAGGCTCAGCCCCAGCATTTT. It yields the protein CASSAQQAQPQHF.